These 19 T cell receptor beta chains came from one sample sequenced in a study of OX40 agonist ivuxolimab in advanced cancers. Clones were sequenced by immunoSEQ multiplex PCR, and TCRdb holds only the in-frame ones, with some missing. The table includes about 77,000 clones, 80% to 90% detected once. This sample comprised CD4+ or CD8+ T cells sorted from blood, obtained in a trial of the OX40 agonist ivuxolimab. These receptors all stem from an adult with an advanced solid tumor such as melanoma, head and neck, liver or kidney cancer.

The chain uses TRBV5-1 and TRBJ1-1, with D uncertain. The germline gives CDR1 SGHRS, CDR2 YFSETQ. The CDR3 length is 14 residues. Trimming took off 0 bases at V and 0 bases at J, with 6 bases between the two ends. Here the CDR3 reads CASSLVGLNTEAFF. DNA for the CDR3: TGCGCCAGCAGCTTGGTAGGGTTGAACACTGAAGCTTTCTTT. Full variable domain (remainder filled in from reference TRBV5-1 and TRBJ1-1): KAGVTQTPRYLIKTRGQQVTLSCSPISGHRSVSWYQQTPGQGLQFLFEYFSETQRNKGNFPGRFSGRQFSNSRSEMNVSTLELGDSALYLCASSLVGLNTEAFFGQGTRLTVV.

The chain recombines TRBV19 with TRBJ1-2; D gene unclear. V lost 7 bases and J 5 bases, leaving 14 bases between the germline ends. CDR3 length: 13 amino acids. CDR1 is LNHDA, CDR2 SQIVND, per germline (reference sequence). The chain's CDR3 is CASIGGRRYGYTF. The CDR3 DNA reads TGTGCCAGTATAGGAGGGAGACGGTATGGCTACACCTTC. The whole variable domain, filled in from reference TRBV19 and TRBJ1-2, reads DGGITQSPKYLFRKEGQNVTLSCEQNLNHDAMYWYRQDPGQGLRLIYYSQIVNDFQKGDIAEGYSVSREKKESFPLTVTSAQKNPTAFYLCASIGGRRYGYTFGSGTRLTVV.

The chain uses TRBV6-5 and TRBJ2-3; tentative D call: TRBD2 (5 bases). Germline V gene data show CDR1 as MNHEY and CDR2 as SVGAGI. The CDR3 runs to 14 residues. V shed 7 bases and J shed 0 bases, with 11 bases lying between them. In DNA, the CDR3 is TGTGCCAGCAAACCGGGATTAAGCACAGATACGCAGTATTTT. Translation gives CASKPGLSTDTQYF.

V gene TRBV6-6 combines with J gene TRBJ2-5; 7 bases fit TRBD2. The V gene's germline CDR1 is MNHNY and CDR2 SVGAGI (reference sequence). This CDR3 has 16 amino acids. Trimming cost V 3 bases and J 2 bases; bases outside gene matches: 9. The CDR3 coding sequence is TGTGCCAGCAGTTATGGGGAGGGAAAGGATCAAGAGACCCAGTACTTC. This codes for CASSYGEGKDQETQYF.

This clone turned up a few times. CDR3: CASSLVMAEAFF. The CDR3 bases are TGTGCCAGCAGCTTAGTTATGGCTGAAGCTTTCTTT. The rearrangement uses TRBV11-2 and TRBJ1-1, with D unresolved. Deletions cut 1 base from V and 6 bases from J, with 6 bases between. The germline CDR1 and CDR2 sequences are SGHAT and FQNNGV. The CDR3 loop spans 12 amino acids. Based on the CDR3 plus reference TRBV11-2 and TRBJ1-1, the full variable domain is EAGVAQSPRYKIIEKRQSVAFWCNPISGHATLYWYQQILGQGPKLLIQFQNNGVVDDSQLPKDRFSAERLKGVDSTLKIQPAKLEDSAVYLCASSLVMAEAFFGQGTRLTVV.

The chain carries TRBV10-3 and TRBJ2-2; TRBD1 matches at 7 bases. The CDR3 runs 14 residues. The germline V gene has CDR1 ENHRY and CDR2 SYGVKD. Germline trimming cut 7 bases from V and 4 bases from J; bases unmatched to any gene: 6. The DNA for the CDR3 is TGTGCCATCACCCCCGGGACAGTCACCGGGGAGCTGTTTTTT. The encoded protein is CAITPGTVTGELFF.

This chain connects TRBV6-5 to TRBJ2-7, with no clear D. The CDR3 totals 12 residues. Trimming removed 5 bases at V and 6 bases at J, with 11 bases between. Germline values: CDR1 MNHEY, CDR2 SVGAGI. CDR3: CASSRGRSEQYF. CDR3 nucleotide sequence: TGTGCCAGCAGTCGAGGACGATCCGAGCAGTACTTC.

This rearrangement joins TRBV18 to TRBJ1-2; 10 bases agree with TRBD1. The CDR3 has 13 amino acids. V was pared by 5 bases and J by 8 bases, with 5 bases of the junction left unmatched. Germline V gene sequence: CDR1 KGHSH, CDR2 LQKENI. Here the CDR3 DNA reads TGTGCCAGCTCAGGACAGGGGGTGAACGGCTACACCTTC. Its protein product is CASSGQGVNGYTF. Full variable domain (rest looked up from reference TRBV18 and TRBJ1-2): NAGVMQNPRHLVRRRGQEARLRCSPMKGHSHVYWYRQLPEEGLKFMVYLQKENIIDESGMPKERFSAEFPKEGPSILRIQQVVRGDSAAYFCASSGQGVNGYTFGSGTRLTVV.

The chain uses TRBV5-1 and TRBJ2-3, with 10 bases aligning to TRBD2. Germline assignment: CDR1 SGHRS and CDR2 YFSETQ. The CDR3 is made up of 20 amino acids. V shed 6 bases and J 4 bases; nucleotides not matched to a gene: 23. CDR3 loop: CASTSGSALRLKEGSDTQYF. CDR3 sequence (DNA): TGCGCCAGCACTAGCGGGAGCGCGCTAAGATTAAAAGAGGGATCAGATACGCAGTATTTT.

The chain has TRBV2 and TRBJ2-3, with D possibly called TRBD1 or TRBD2 (5 bases each). The CDR3 spans 17 residues. Trimming removed 3 bases at V and 1 base at J, with 17 bases between. The germline V gene has CDR1 SNHLY and CDR2 FYNNEI. The CDR3 DNA reads as TGTGCCAGCAGTGAGGGGCTTGGGCTAGCCCGCACAGATACGCAGTATTTT. This translates into CASSEGLGLARTDTQYF.

The V gene is TRBV14, the J gene TRBJ2-1, with 9 positions matching TRBD1. The CDR3 extends over 16 amino acids. The J segment lost 7 bases and the V segment lost 4 bases, leaving 11 bases of the junction unmatched. Germline values: CDR1 SGHDN, CDR2 FVKESK. In nucleotides, the CDR3 is TGTGCCAGCAGCCTCCCGGGACAGGGAGGAGGGAATGAGCAGTTCTTC. Translating gives CASSLPGQGGGNEQFF.

This chain links TRBV5-1 with TRBJ2-1, with D perhaps TRBD1 or TRBD2 (7 bases each). CDR3 size: 14 residues. The V gene lost 4 bases and the J gene lost 9 bases, with 17 bases spanning the gap. CDR1 is SGHRS and CDR2 is YFSETQ in the germline V gene. CDR3 coding DNA: TGCGCCAGCAGCGGGGGAGGGGGCTCAATTGAGCAGTTCTTC. Translating it yields CASSGGGGSIEQFF.

This clone was recorded once. The rearrangement uses TRBV15 and TRBJ2-5; TRBD2 agrees at 7 bases. The ends lost 1 base at V and 6 bases at J; junction bases unmatched: 8. In germline, CDR1 is LNHNV, CDR2 YYDKDF (reference sequence). The CDR3 runs to 15 residues. The CDR3 DNA is TGTGCCACCAGCAGAGGGGGGGGAGGTGGACAGACCCAGTACTTC. This encodes CATSRGGGGGQTQYF.

The J gene is TRBJ2-7, the V gene TRBV15; 9 nucleotides agree with TRBD1. The CDR3 is 16 amino acids. Germline lookup yields CDR1 LNHNV and CDR2 YYDKDF (reference sequence). V dropped 0 bases and J dropped 7; count of bases not matched to a gene: 10. The chain's CDR3 is CATSRDNTGGYWEQYF. The CDR3 nucleotides are TGTGCCACCAGCAGAGATAATACAGGGGGCTATTGGGAGCAGTACTTC.

This rearrangement joins TRBV10-3 to TRBJ2-1; 8 bases agree with TRBD2. The germline V gene has CDR1 ENHRY and CDR2 SYGVKD. With V trimmed by 1 base and J by 8 bases, 7 bases remained unmatched. This CDR3 comprises 15 residues. The CDR3 sequence: CAISELAGSRHEQFF. The CDR3 DNA reads TGTGCCATCAGTGAGTTAGCGGGATCTCGCCATGAGCAGTTCTTC.

This clone is labeled as medium-sized. V is TRBV30 and J is TRBJ1-5, with D unclear. Trimming left V 3 bases short and J 1 base short, with 7 bases between. The CDR3 consists of 13 residues. From germline, CDR1 is GTSNPN and CDR2 SVGIG (reference sequence). The chain's CDR3 is CAWSRRSNQPQHF. The CDR3 DNA reads TGTGCCTGGAGCCGACGGAGCAATCAGCCCCAGCATTTT.

This sequence joins TRBV18 and TRBJ1-5; perhaps TRBD1 as D (5 bases). The V gene lost 3 bases and the J gene lost 4 bases, with 16 bases spanning the gap. CDR3 length: 16 residues. CDR1 is KGHSH, CDR2 LQKENI, per germline. CDR3 sequence reads: CASSPEGLRGNQPQHF. The CDR3 DNA sequence: TGTGCCAGCTCACCTGAGGGACTTCGGGGGAATCAGCCCCAGCATTTT.

The rearrangement links TRBV5-1 to TRBJ2-2; D is uncertain. CDR3 length equals 15 residues. The germline CDR1 and CDR2 sequences are SGHRS and YFSETQ. V gave up 4 bases and J gave up 2 bases, with 12 bases separating them. The CDR3, as DNA: TGCGCCAGCAGCCCCTCCCTGGGAAACACCGGGGAGCTGTTTTTT. It specifies CASSPSLGNTGELFF.

V is TRBV7-8 and J is TRBJ2-5; tentatively, D is TRBD2 (6 bases). The CDR3 spans 14 residues. V was shortened by 1 base and J by 5 bases, with 11 bases between the two germline ends. The germline V gene encodes CDR1 SGHVS and CDR2 FQNEAQ. The CDR3 nucleotides are TGTGCCAGCAGCTTAGGTGGCGGGGTGGAGACCCAGTACTTC. Residues: CASSLGGGVETQYF. Full variable domain (remainder filled in from reference TRBV7-8 and TRBJ2-5): GAGVSQSPRYKVAKRGQDVALRCDPISGHVSLFWYQQALGQGPEFLTYFQNEAQLDKSGLPSDRFFAERPEGSVSTLKIQRTQQEDSAVYLCASSLGGGVETQYFGPGTRLLVL.